The 18 T cell receptor beta chains reported below all come from one sample, sequenced in a study of blood T cell repertoires in COVID-19. Method: immunoSEQ multiplex PCR; TCRdb's copy keeps in-frame clones and lacks some. In the table there are 150,000 to 200,000 clones, 88% of which are singletons. Sequenced sample: PBMCs or T cells enriched from blood (not recorded which). The receptors originated from a woman between 50 and 59 years old who had recovered from COVID-19.

The count of this clone is one. The CDR3 DNA reads as TGTGCCAGCAGCTCGGGACTAGCGTTGAGCACAGATACGCAGTATTTT. Translated: CASSSGLALSTDTQYF. The rearrangement uses TRBV7-2 and TRBJ2-3; 10 bases align to TRBD2. From germline, CDR1 is SGHTA and CDR2 FQGNSA. There are 16 residues in the CDR3. V trimming: 4 bases; J trimming: 0 bases; junction bases outside the gene matches: 4.

The chain has TRBV5-4 and TRBJ2-7; 8 bases agree with TRBD2. The germline V gene encodes CDR1 SGHNT and CDR2 YYREEE (reference sequence). V trimming: 6 bases; J trimming: 0 bases; junction bases outside the gene matches: 11. The CDR3 runs to 16 residues. Here the CDR3 reads CASTTGGGHSSYEQYF. In DNA form, the CDR3 reads TGTGCCAGCACCACGGGAGGGGGACATTCCTCCTACGAGCAGTACTTC.

The V gene is TRBV6-2 or TRBV6-3, the J gene TRBJ2-1, with TRBD2 matching 9 bases. Germline V gives CDR1 MNHEY, CDR2 SVGEGT. Trimming removed 2 bases from V and 0 bases from J; junction bases left unmatched: 8. This CDR3 is built from 18 residues. CDR3: CASSYPSTSGSSYNEQFF. In DNA, the CDR3 is TGTGCCAGCAGTTACCCTTCGACTAGCGGTAGCTCCTACAATGAGCAGTTCTTC.

V usage is TRBV5-4 and J usage is TRBJ1-1, with D possibly matching TRBD1 (5 bases). The germline gives CDR1 SGHNT, CDR2 YYREEE (reference sequence). Trimming took off 1 base at V and 0 bases at J, with 10 bases between the two ends. This CDR3 region has 15 residues. The CDR3 DNA is TGTGCCAGCAGCTTGCAGGGCCCCTTGAACACTGAAGCTTTCTTT. This translates into CASSLQGPLNTEAFF.

This clone occurred once. The rearrangement joins TRBV19 to TRBJ1-4; maybe TRBD1 (6 bases). This CDR3 has 12 amino acids. V lost 5 bases and J 13 bases, leaving 14 bases between the germline ends. Germline lookup yields CDR1 LNHDA and CDR2 SQIVND (reference sequence). The CDR3 sequence is CASSHKGGRLFF. DNA of the CDR3: TGTGCCAGTAGTCACAAAGGGGGAAGACTGTTTTTT.

The chain couples TRBV14 to TRBJ2-5, with D perhaps TRBD1 (5 bases). V lost 0 bases, J lost 2 bases, and 13 bases lay in between. The CDR3 loop spans 16 amino acids. CDR1 is SGHDN and CDR2 is FVKESK in the germline V gene. The CDR3 coding sequence is TGTGCCAGCAGCCAAGATCTGAACAGGATTCAAGAGACCCAGTACTTC. It translates to CASSQDLNRIQETQYF.

The chain has TRBV29-1 and TRBJ2-7; possible D gene TRBD2, 7 bases. The germline V gene has CDR1 SQVTM and CDR2 ANQGSEA. V gave up 4 bases and J gave up 2 bases, with 15 bases separating them. There are 14 residues in the CDR3. In nucleotides, the CDR3 is TGCAGCGTTGCCCCGGGGAGGGGGGCCTACGAGCAGTACTTC. It encodes CSVAPGRGAYEQYF.

The chain carries TRBV6-6 and TRBJ1-1; TRBD1 aligns across 8 bases. This CDR3 has 17 amino acids. Germline V CDR1 and CDR2: MNHNY, SVGAGI (reference sequence). V shed 5 bases, J shed 8 bases, and the junction held 19 bases outside the gene matches. CDR3 coding DNA: TGTGCCAGCAGTCTGGCTCGTTGGTCCGGGACAGGTGCCGAAGCTTTCTTT. Protein sequence: CASSLARWSGTGAEAFF.

The chain carries TRBV15 and TRBJ1-3; tentative D call: TRBD1 (5 bases). V lost 0 bases, J lost 4 bases, and 13 bases lay in between. CDR1 and CDR2 from the germline V gene are LNHNV and YYDKDF (reference sequence). CDR3 length: 16 amino acids. This CDR3 is CATSRDTAGRGNTIYF. The CDR3 region has the DNA TGTGCCACCAGCAGAGATACCGCGGGGCGGGGAAACACCATATATTTT.

The chain is built from TRBV5-4 and TRBJ2-3, with 10 nucleotides matching TRBD1. Germline V gene lookup returns CDR1 SGHNT and CDR2 YYREEE (reference sequence). The CDR3 loop spans 17 amino acids. J gave up 10 bases and V 3 bases, and 17 bases lay outside the gene matches. The CDR3 nucleotides are TGTGCCAGCAGCTCGGGACAGGGGATCCCAATACTCGTGGCGCAGTATTTT. It translates to CASSSGQGIPILVAQYF.

The rearrangement links TRBV15 to TRBJ2-7, with 8 positions matching TRBD1. The germline V gene encodes CDR1 LNHNV and CDR2 YYDKDF (reference sequence). The trim removed 0 bases at V and 12 bases at J, leaving 10 bases unmatched. The CDR3 has 14 residues. CDR3 protein: CATSRDSAADRAYF. DNA of the CDR3: TGTGCCACCAGCAGAGATAGTGCTGCGGACAGGGCGTACTTC.

The chain employs TRBV14 and TRBJ2-1, with TRBD2 matching 15 bases. V lost 1 base and J lost 1; bases outside the gene matches: 5. The CDR3 length is 19 residues. Germline CDR1 and CDR2: SGHDN and FVKESK. CDR3 residues: CASSQARGLAGGSYNEQFF. The CDR3 nucleotides are TGTGCCAGCAGCCAAGCCCGGGGACTAGCGGGGGGATCCTACAATGAGCAGTTCTTC.

The chain is built from TRBV9 and TRBJ2-7; 10 bases line up with TRBD1. CDR1 SGDLS and CDR2 YYNGEE come from the germline V gene. This CDR3 region has 17 residues. J lost 1 base, V lost 4 bases, and 11 bases had no gene match. The CDR3 loop reads CASSFRDRGPRSYEQYF. The CDR3 bases are TGTGCCAGCAGCTTCCGGGACAGGGGCCCTCGTTCCTACGAGCAGTACTTC.

This chain joins TRBV5-1 and TRBJ2-1; a weak D match, TRBD2 (5 bases). The CDR3 runs to 15 residues. V lost 1 base and J 2 bases, leaving 10 bases between the germline ends. The germline V gene encodes CDR1 SGHRS and CDR2 YFSETQ. In DNA form, the CDR3 reads TGCGCCAGCAGCTTGTCTCTGACTACCTACAATGAGCAGTTCTTC. It encodes CASSLSLTTYNEQFF.

The chain joins TRBV4-2 to TRBJ1-1; TRBD1 might be the D (6 bases). The CDR3 totals 17 residues. Germline V CDR1 and CDR2: LGHNA, YNFKEQ. Trimming pared 3 bases from V and 2 bases from J, leaving 19 bases between. The CDR3 spells CASSHLGRAQGNTEAFF. In nucleotides, the CDR3 is TGTGCCAGCAGCCACTTAGGACGTGCACAGGGTAACACTGAAGCTTTCTTT.

The chain links TRBV6-1 to TRBJ2-7, with D possibly being TRBD2 (7 bases). Germline V gene lookup returns CDR1 MNHNS and CDR2 SASEGT. The CDR3 is 16 residues long. The germline V and J ends were trimmed by 2 bases and 7 bases, with 21 bases remaining between them. The CDR3 is CASSEWGGRGWGEQYF. CDR3 sequence (DNA): TGTGCCAGCAGTGAATGGGGGGGGCGCGGCTGGGGAGAGCAGTACTTC.

This clone was seen a single time. The chain combines TRBV7-9 with TRBJ1-2, with D unclear. With 6 bases removed from V and 5 bases from J, the gap between germline ends came to 19 bases. The CDR3 extends over 15 amino acids. CDR1 and CDR2 from the germline V gene are SEHNR and FQNEAQ (reference sequence). The CDR3 sequence: CASRPGGRVGYGYTF. In DNA form, the CDR3 reads TGTGCCAGCAGGCCTGGCGGGAGGGTTGGGTATGGCTACACCTTC.

This clone turned up a few times. The J gene is TRBJ1-6, the V gene TRBV3-1 (or the pseudogene TRBV3-2); perhaps TRBD1 as D (5 bases). This CDR3 is 18 amino acids long. The germline V and J ends were trimmed by 0 bases and 5 bases, with 17 bases remaining between them. Germline lookup yields CDR1 LGHDT and CDR2 YNNKEL (reference sequence). The CDR3 loop reads CASSQEGGRGGNNSPLHF. CDR3 sequence (DNA): TGTGCCAGCAGCCAAGAGGGGGGTCGTGGAGGAAATAATTCACCCCTCCACTTT.